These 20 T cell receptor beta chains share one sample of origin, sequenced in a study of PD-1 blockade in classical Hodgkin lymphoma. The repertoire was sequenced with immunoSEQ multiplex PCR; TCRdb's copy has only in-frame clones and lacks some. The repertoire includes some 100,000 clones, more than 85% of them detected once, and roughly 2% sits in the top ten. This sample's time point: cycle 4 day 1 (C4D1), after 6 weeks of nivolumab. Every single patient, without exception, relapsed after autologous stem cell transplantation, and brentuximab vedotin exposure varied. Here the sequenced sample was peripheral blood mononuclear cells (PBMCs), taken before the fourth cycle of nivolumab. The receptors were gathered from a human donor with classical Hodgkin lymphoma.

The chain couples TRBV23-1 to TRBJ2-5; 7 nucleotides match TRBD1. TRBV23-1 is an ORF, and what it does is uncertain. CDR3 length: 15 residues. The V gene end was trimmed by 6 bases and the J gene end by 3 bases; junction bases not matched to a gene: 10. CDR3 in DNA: TGCGCCAGCAGCACAGGGGACAACTTCAAAGAGACCCAGTACTTC. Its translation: CASSTGDNFKETQYF.

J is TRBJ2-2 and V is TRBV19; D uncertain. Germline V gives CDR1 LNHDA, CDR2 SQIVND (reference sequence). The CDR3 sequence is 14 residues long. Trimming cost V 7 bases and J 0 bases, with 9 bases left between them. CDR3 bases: TGTGCCAGTAAACTCAGCCCGAACACCGGGGAGCTGTTTTTT. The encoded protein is CASKLSPNTGELFF.

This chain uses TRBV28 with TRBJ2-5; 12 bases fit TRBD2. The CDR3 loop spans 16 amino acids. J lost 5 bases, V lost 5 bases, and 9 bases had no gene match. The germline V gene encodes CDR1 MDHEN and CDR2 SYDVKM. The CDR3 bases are TGTGCCAGCAGTCAGCTGACTAGCGGGGGTTTGGAGACCCAGTACTTC. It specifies CASSQLTSGGLETQYF.

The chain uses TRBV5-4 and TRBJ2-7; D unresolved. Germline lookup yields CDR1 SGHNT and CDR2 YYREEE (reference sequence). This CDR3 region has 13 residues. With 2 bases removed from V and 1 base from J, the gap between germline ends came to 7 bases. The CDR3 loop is CASSLKSSYEQYF. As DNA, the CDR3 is TGTGCCAGCAGCTTAAAATCGTCCTACGAGCAGTACTTC.

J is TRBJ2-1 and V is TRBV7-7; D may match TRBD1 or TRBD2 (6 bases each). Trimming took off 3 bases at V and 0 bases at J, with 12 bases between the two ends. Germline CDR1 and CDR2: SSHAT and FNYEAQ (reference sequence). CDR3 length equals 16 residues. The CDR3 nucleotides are TGTGCCAGCAGCTTGCTAGGGGGGAGCTCCTACAATGAGCAGTTCTTC. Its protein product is CASSLLGGSSYNEQFF.

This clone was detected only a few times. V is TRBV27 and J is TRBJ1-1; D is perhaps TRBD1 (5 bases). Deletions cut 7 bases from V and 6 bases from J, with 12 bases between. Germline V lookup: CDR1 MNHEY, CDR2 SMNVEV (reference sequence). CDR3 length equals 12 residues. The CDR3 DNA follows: TGTGCCAGCATCGTGGGGGGGTCTGAAGCTTTCTTT. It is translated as CASIVGGSEAFF.

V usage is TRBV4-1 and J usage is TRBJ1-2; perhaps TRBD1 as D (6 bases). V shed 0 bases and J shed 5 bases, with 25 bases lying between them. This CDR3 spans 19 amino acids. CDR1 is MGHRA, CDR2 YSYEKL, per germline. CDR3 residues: CASSQDGGGLGLSGYGYTF. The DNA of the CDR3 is TGCGCCAGCAGCCAAGATGGAGGGGGGCTTGGCCTATCGGGTTATGGCTACACCTTC.

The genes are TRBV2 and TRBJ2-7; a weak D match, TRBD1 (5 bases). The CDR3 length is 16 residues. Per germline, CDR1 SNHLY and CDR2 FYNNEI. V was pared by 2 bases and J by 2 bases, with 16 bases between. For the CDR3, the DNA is TGTGCCAGCAGTGAATCCGGAACAGGTGGGACCTACGAGCAGTACTTC. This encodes CASSESGTGGTYEQYF.

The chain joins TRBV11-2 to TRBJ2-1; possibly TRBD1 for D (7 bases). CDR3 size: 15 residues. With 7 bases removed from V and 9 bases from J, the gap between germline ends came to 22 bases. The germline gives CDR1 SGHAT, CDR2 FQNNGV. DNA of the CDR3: TGTGCCAGCACCAGCTACAGGGGCCTCGGGGGTGAGCAGTTCTTC. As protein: CASTSYRGLGGEQFF.

CDR3 nucleotides: TGTGCCACCGCCCCGAGTGGGTACAATGAGCAGTTCTTC. This gives the protein CATAPSGYNEQFF. V is TRBV10-3 and J is TRBJ2-1; D is unresolved. Germline assignment: CDR1 ENHRY and CDR2 SYGVKD. Between the trimmed V and J ends, which lost 10 bases and 4 bases, there was a span of 14 bases. The CDR3 spans 13 residues.

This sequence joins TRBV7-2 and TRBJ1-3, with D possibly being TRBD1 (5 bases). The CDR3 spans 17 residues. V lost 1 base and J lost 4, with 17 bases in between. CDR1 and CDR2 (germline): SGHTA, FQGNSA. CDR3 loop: CASSLGSGLLLGNTIYF. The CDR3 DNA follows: TGTGCCAGCAGCTTAGGGTCAGGGCTACTGCTCGGAAACACCATATATTTT.

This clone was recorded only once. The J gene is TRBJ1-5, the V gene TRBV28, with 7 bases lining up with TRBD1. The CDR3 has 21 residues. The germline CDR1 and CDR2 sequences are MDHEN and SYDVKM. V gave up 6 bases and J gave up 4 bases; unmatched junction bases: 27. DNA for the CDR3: TGTGCCAGCAGCTTGAACTGGGGTCCCAGCGCCTTGGACAGGCGGAATCAGCCCCAGCATTTT. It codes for CASSLNWGPSALDRRNQPQHF.

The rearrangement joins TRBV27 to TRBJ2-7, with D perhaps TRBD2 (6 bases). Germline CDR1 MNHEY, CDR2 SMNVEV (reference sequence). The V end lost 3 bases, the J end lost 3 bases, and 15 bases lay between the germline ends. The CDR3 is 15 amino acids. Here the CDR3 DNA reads TGTGCCAGCAGTTTCTTAGGGACTCCGAACTACGAGCAGTACTTC. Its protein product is CASSFLGTPNYEQYF.

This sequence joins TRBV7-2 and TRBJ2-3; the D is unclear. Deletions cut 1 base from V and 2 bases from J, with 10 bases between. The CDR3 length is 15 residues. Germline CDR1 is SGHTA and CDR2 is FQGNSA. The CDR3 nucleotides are TGTGCCAGCAGCTTAGGGAAGCCGAACACAGATACGCAGTATTTT. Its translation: CASSLGKPNTDTQYF.

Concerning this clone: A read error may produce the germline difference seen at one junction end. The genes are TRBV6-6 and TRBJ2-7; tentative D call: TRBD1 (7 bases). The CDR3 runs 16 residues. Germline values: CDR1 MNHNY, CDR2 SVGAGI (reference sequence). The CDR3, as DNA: TGTGCCAGCAGCTACTCGGCGGAGGGGGCCTCCTACGAGCAGTACTTC. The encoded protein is CASSYSAEGASYEQYF.

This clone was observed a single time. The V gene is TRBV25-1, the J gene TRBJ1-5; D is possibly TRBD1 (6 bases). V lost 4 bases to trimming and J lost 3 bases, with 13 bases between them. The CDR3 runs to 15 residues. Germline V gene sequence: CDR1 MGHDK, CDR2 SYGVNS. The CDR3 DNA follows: TGTGCCAGCAGTGCCTTAGGGGACACCAATCAGCCCCAGCATTTT. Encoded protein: CASSALGDTNQPQHF.

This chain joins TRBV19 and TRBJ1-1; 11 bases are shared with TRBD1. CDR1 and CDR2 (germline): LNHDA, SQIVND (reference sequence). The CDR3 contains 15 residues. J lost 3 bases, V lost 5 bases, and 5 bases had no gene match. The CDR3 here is CASSASDRGHTEAFF. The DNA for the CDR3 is TGTGCCAGTAGTGCGTCGGACAGGGGGCACACTGAAGCTTTCTTT.

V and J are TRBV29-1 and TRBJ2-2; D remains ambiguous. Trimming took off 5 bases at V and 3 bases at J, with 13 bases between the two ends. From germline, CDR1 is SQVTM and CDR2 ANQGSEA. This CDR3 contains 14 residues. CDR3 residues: CSVPGTLYTGELFF. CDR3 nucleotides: TGCAGCGTTCCGGGCACTCTATACACCGGGGAGCTGTTTTTT.

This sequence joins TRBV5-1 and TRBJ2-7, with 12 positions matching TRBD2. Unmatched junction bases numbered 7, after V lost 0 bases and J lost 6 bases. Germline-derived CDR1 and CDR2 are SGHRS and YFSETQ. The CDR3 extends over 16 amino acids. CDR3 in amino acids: CASSLDAGLAGIEQYF. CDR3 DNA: TGCGCCAGCAGCTTGGATGCGGGACTAGCGGGTATCGAGCAGTACTTC.

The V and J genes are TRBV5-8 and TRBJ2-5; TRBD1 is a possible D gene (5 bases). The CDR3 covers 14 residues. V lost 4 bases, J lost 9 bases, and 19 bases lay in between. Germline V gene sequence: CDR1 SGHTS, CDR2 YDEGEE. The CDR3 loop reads CASSPLEAGPPQYF. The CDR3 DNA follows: TGTGCCAGCAGCCCCTTAGAAGCAGGGCCGCCCCAGTACTTC. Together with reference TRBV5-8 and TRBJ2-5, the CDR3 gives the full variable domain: EAGVTQSPTHLIKTRGQQATLRCSPISGHTSVYWYQQALGLGLQFLLWYDEGEERNRGNFPPRFSGRQFPNYSSELNVNALELEDSALYLCASSPLEAGPPQYFGPGTRLLVL.